Shown below are 20 T cell receptor beta chains from a single sample sequenced in a study of shared clonotypes between healthy human individuals. TCRdb's table, derived via immunoSEQ multiplex PCR, lists solely in-frame clones and lacks some. The sample has fewer than 2.5 million clones, approximately 94% seen once. Sequencing was performed on naive CD4+ T cells from PBMCs. Subset reported: CD45RA+ positively selected. These TCRs come from a man younger than 35 in good health. Some clones in this sample may be carry-over from other donors' samples.

The chain recombines TRBV5-6 with TRBJ1-1; D is perhaps TRBD1 (5 bases). This CDR3 has 15 amino acids. The V end lost 0 bases, the J end lost 4 bases, and 13 bases lay between the germline ends. Germline V CDR1 and CDR2: SGHDT, YYEEEE. CDR3 in amino acids: CASSLGGGTGTEAFF. In nucleotides, the CDR3 is TGTGCCAGCAGCTTGGGTGGAGGGACGGGCACTGAAGCTTTCTTT.

This chain uses TRBV4-3 with TRBJ1-5, with D uncertain. Germline lookup yields CDR1 LGHNA and CDR2 YSLEER. CDR3 length: 15 residues. V gave up 0 bases and J gave up 5 bases, with 11 bases separating them. CDR3 sequence (DNA): TGCGCCAGCAGCCAAGAGTTCCGGGATTATCAGCCCCAGCATTTT. This codes for CASSQEFRDYQPQHF.

Of note for this clone: This same CDR3 is encoded by further DNA sequences in the sample. The chain uses TRBV28 and TRBJ2-1; 12 bases are shared with TRBD2. V shed 6 bases, J shed 1 base, and the junction held 4 bases outside the gene matches. The CDR3 is made up of 16 amino acids. Germline CDR1 is MDHEN and CDR2 is SYDVKM. In DNA form, the CDR3 reads TGTGCCAGCAGGGGGGGGACTAGCGGGTCCTACAATGAGCAGTTCTTC. As protein: CASRGGTSGSYNEQFF.

This clone showed up just once. The chain couples TRBV14 to TRBJ2-7, with 12 nucleotides matching TRBD2. Trimming cost V 0 bases and J 2 bases; bases outside gene matches: 5. CDR1 and CDR2 (germline): SGHDN, FVKESK. The CDR3 has 17 residues. The CDR3 region is CASSQERGLAGPYEQYF. The DNA of the CDR3 is TGTGCCAGCAGCCAAGAACGCGGACTAGCGGGACCCTACGAGCAGTACTTC.

Notes on this clone: This CDR3 is also generated by other DNA sequences in the sample. The V call is TRBV28, the J call TRBJ2-7, with TRBD2 as a possible D gene (6 bases). Germline lookup yields CDR1 MDHEN and CDR2 SYDVKM. The CDR3 loop spans 12 amino acids. Trimming pared 7 bases from V and 3 bases from J, leaving 10 bases between. CDR3 in amino acids: CASTAGYYEQYF. The CDR3 DNA is TGTGCCAGCACGGCGGGGTACTACGAGCAGTACTTC.

The J gene is TRBJ2-1, the V gene TRBV6-5, with D possibly TRBD1 on 5 matching bases. This CDR3 comprises 12 residues. Trimming cost V 2 bases and J 7 bases, with 6 bases left between them. The germline V gene has CDR1 MNHEY and CDR2 SVGAGI. CDR3 in DNA: TGTGCCAGCAGTTACGGGGCAAATGAGCAGTTCTTC. Translation gives CASSYGANEQFF.

The chain has TRBV7-8 and TRBJ1-1; TRBD1 is a possible D gene (5 bases). Germline CDR1 is SGHVS and CDR2 is FQNEAQ. CDR3 length: 16 amino acids. V was trimmed by 4 bases and J by 1 base, leaving 16 bases between them. The CDR3 is CASSYGTALGNTEAFF. The DNA for the CDR3 is TGTGCCAGCAGCTACGGGACCGCCCTAGGGAACACTGAAGCTTTCTTT.

The chain recombines TRBV7-2 with TRBJ2-1; a weak D match, TRBD2 (6 bases). CDR1 SGHTA and CDR2 FQGNSA come from the germline V gene. The CDR3 is made up of 15 amino acids. V dropped 1 base and J dropped 2 bases, with 9 bases sitting between them. Here the CDR3 DNA reads TGTGCCAGCAGCTTAGGGAGGGCTCCCTACAATGAGCAGTTCTTC. Translation gives CASSLGRAPYNEQFF.

The chain combines TRBV5-5 with TRBJ2-3; TRBD2 matches at 9 bases. The length of the CDR3 is 15 residues. In germline, CDR1 is SGHKS, CDR2 YYEKEE (reference sequence). V was pared by 0 bases and J by 4 bases, with 3 bases of the junction left unmatched. In DNA, the CDR3 is TGTGCCAGCAGCTTGGCCCGGACTAGCGCAGATACGCAGTATTTT. Translated: CASSLARTSADTQYF.

The CDR3 sequence is CSVEGGIQAFF. The CDR3 nucleotides read TGCAGCGTTGAAGGAGGGATCCAAGCTTTCTTT. This chain links TRBV29-1 with TRBJ1-1; D unclear. V lost 1 base, J lost 9 bases, and 9 bases lay in between. The V gene's germline CDR1 is SQVTM and CDR2 ANQGSEA. The CDR3 totals 11 residues.

The V gene is TRBV27, the J gene TRBJ1-5; TRBD1 matches 12 bases. The germline CDR1 and CDR2 sequences are MNHEY and SMNVEV (reference sequence). The ends lost 6 bases at V and 7 bases at J; junction bases unmatched: 13. This CDR3 is 17 amino acids long. The CDR3 here is CASRPGQGAWSVQPQHF. The DNA for the CDR3 is TGTGCCAGCAGACCGGGACAGGGGGCTTGGTCGGTCCAGCCCCAGCATTTT.

The rearrangement links TRBV15 to TRBJ1-5; the D is unclear. Per germline, CDR1 LNHNV and CDR2 YYDKDF (reference sequence). The CDR3 totals 15 residues. With 0 bases removed from V and 4 bases from J, the gap between germline ends came to 10 bases. This CDR3 is CATSRDRWGNQPQHF. CDR3 sequence (DNA): TGTGCCACCAGCAGAGATAGGTGGGGTAATCAGCCCCAGCATTTT.

This chain joins TRBV5-1 and TRBJ1-6; D perhaps matches TRBD1 (6 bases). Germline CDR1 is SGHRS and CDR2 is YFSETQ. Trimming cost V 4 bases and J 10 bases, with 12 bases left between them. This CDR3 spans 13 amino acids. The CDR3 here is CASSLLGASPLHF. In DNA, the CDR3 is TGCGCCAGCAGCCTACTGGGGGCCTCACCCCTCCACTTT.

This clone was seen a single time. This chain links TRBV11-3 with TRBJ2-3, with a weak D call TRBD2 (5 bases). The V gene's germline CDR1 is SGHNT and CDR2 YENEEA. This CDR3 comprises 18 residues. Trimming left V 1 base short and J 0 bases short, with 17 bases between. The CDR3 sequence: CASSLGLADAFSTDTQYF. For the CDR3, the DNA is TGTGCCAGCAGCTTAGGGCTAGCAGACGCTTTTAGCACAGATACGCAGTATTTT.

This clone was recorded only once. The V call is TRBV10-3, the J call TRBJ1-4; 7 bases fit TRBD1. The germline V gene has CDR1 ENHRY and CDR2 SYGVKD. The V gene end was trimmed by 2 bases and the J gene end by 5 bases; junction bases not matched to a gene: 5. The CDR3 has 15 amino acids. CDR3 protein: CAISEAGTENEKLFF. CDR3 in DNA: TGTGCCATCAGTGAGGCCGGGACAGAGAATGAAAAACTGTTTTTT.

This clone showed up just once. J is TRBJ2-7 and V is TRBV5-5, with 9 positions matching TRBD1. V shed 4 bases, J shed 3 bases, and the junction held 2 bases outside the gene matches. This CDR3 contains 13 residues. Germline CDR1 reads SGHKS; CDR2 reads YYEKEE (reference sequence). CDR3 DNA sequence: TGTGCCAGCAGCATGACAGGGGGCTACGAGCAGTACTTC. It specifies CASSMTGGYEQYF. The whole variable domain, remainder taken from reference TRBV5-5 and TRBJ2-7, is DAGVTQSPTHLIKTRGQQVTLRCSPISGHKSVSWYQQVLGQGPQFIFQYYEKEERGRGNFPDRFSARQFPNYSSELNVNALLLGDSALYLCASSMTGGYEQYFGPGTRLTVT.

J is TRBJ2-1 and V is TRBV15, with D maybe TRBD2 (5 bases). The germline V gene encodes CDR1 LNHNV and CDR2 YYDKDF (reference sequence). Trimming removed 8 bases from V and 15 bases from J, with 20 bases in between. The CDR3 is 12 amino acids. This CDR3 reads CATGPPVGSGFF. The CDR3 DNA is TGTGCCACCGGTCCTCCGGTGGGCAGCGGGTTCTTC.

This rearrangement joins TRBV4-1 to TRBJ2-2; D remains unclear. This CDR3 has 14 residues. The ends were cut back, 2 bases at V and 6 bases at J, with 10 bases in the middle. Per the germline V gene, CDR1 is MGHRA and CDR2 is YSYEKL. The CDR3 sequence: CASSQPLRPGELFF. The CDR3 DNA is TGCGCCAGCAGCCAACCGCTTAGGCCCGGGGAGCTGTTTTTT.

V gene TRBV2 combines with J gene TRBJ2-1; D unresolved. The V gene lost 7 bases and the J gene lost 6 bases, with 13 bases spanning the gap. The CDR3 totals 13 residues. The germline V gene has CDR1 SNHLY and CDR2 FYNNEI. In DNA form, the CDR3 reads TGTGCCAGCACCACCACACTCACCAATGAGCAGTTCTTC. Residues: CASTTTLTNEQFF. The full variable domain, completed using reference TRBV2 and TRBJ2-1, is EPEVTQTPSHQVTQMGQEVILRCVPISNHLYFYWYRQILGQKVEFLVSFYNNEISEKSEIFDDQFSVERPDGSNFTLKIRSTKLEDSAMYFCASTTTLTNEQFFGPGTRLTVL.

The gene calls are TRBV29-1 and TRBJ1-2; D is uncertain. The V gene lost 4 bases and the J gene lost 6 bases, with 12 bases spanning the gap. The CDR3 contains 12 residues. Germline V CDR1 and CDR2: SQVTM, ANQGSEA. The CDR3 region is CSVGDRVNGYTF. Here the CDR3 DNA reads TGCAGCGTTGGGGATAGAGTGAATGGCTACACCTTC.